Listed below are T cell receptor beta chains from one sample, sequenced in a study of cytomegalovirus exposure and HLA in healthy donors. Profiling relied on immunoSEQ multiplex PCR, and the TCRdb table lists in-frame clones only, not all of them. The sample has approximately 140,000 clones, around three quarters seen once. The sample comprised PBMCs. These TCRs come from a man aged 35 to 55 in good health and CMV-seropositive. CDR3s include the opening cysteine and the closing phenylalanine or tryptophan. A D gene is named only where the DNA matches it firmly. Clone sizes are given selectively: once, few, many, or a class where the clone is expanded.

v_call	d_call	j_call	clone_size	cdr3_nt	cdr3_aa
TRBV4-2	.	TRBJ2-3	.	TGTGCCAGCAGCCAGTACCTAGCGCGGGAAGGACCCACAGATACGCAGTATTTT	CASSQYLAREGPTDTQYF
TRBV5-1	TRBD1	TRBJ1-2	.	TGCGCCAGCAGCCTTGACAGGGCCTATGGCTACACCTTC	CASSLDRAYGYTF
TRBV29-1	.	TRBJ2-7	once	TGCAGCGTTGTGGACAGAAATTCCTACGAGCAGTACTTC	CSVVDRNSYEQYF
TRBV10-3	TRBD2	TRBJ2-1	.	TGTGCCATCAGTGAGTCCCGCCCTCTAGCGGGAGATGATGAGCAGTTCTTC	CAISESRPLAGDDEQFF
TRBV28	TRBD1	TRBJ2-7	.	TGTGCCAGCAGTTTCTGGGACAGCTCCTACGAGCAGTACTTC	CASSFWDSSYEQYF
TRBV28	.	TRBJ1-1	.	TGTGCCAGCAGTTCCCCAGTTATGAACACTGAAGCTTTCTTT	CASSSPVMNTEAFF
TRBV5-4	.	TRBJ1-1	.	TGTGCCAGCAGCTTAGGCGGGGCCCAGAACACTGAAGCTTTCTTT	CASSLGGAQNTEAFF
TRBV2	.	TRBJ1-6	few	TGTGCCAGCTCCAACTCCTATAATTCACCCCTCCACTTT	CASSNSYNSPLHF
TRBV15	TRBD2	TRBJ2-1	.	TGTGCCACCAGCAGAGAAGGGCGGGAGGGCCTTGAGCAGTTCTTC	CATSREGREGLEQFF
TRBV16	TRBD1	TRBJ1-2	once	TGTGCCAGCAGCCGCCAGACGACAGGGATGTCCTATGGCTACACCTTC	CASSRQTTGMSYGYTF
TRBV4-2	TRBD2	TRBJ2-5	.	TGTGCCAGCAGTCCCGGGACTAGCGGCTATGTGGCCCAGTACTTC	CASSPGTSGYVAQYF
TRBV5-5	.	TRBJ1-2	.	TGTGCCAGCAGCTTGGCCTCTGGCTCCTATGGCTACACCTTC	CASSLASGSYGYTF
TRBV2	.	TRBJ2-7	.	TGTGCCAGCAGTGAGACGTTGGGGCGCCTGGAGTACTTC	CASSETLGRLEYF
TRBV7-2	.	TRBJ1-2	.	TGTGCCAGCAGCACCAGGGTGGCCCAGCAATACTATGGCTACACCTTC	CASSTRVAQQYYGYTF